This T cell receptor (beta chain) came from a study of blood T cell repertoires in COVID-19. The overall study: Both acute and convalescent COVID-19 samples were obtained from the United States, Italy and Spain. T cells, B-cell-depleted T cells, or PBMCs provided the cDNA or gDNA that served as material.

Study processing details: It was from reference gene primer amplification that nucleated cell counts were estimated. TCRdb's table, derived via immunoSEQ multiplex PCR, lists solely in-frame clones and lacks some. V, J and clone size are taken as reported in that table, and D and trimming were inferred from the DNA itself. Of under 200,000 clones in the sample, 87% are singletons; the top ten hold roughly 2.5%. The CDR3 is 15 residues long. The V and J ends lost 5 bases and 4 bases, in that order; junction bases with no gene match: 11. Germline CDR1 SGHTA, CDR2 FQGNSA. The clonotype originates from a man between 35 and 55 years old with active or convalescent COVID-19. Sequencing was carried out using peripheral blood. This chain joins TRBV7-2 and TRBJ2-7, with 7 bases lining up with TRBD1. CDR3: CASSAGTARTYEQYF. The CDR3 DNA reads TGTGCCAGCAGCGCCGGGACAGCTAGAACTTACGAGCAGTACTTC. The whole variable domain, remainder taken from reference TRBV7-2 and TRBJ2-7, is GAGVSQSPSNKVTEKGKDVELRCDPISGHTALYWYRQSLGQGLEFLIYFQGNSAPDKSGLPSDRFSAERTGGSVSTLTIQRTQQEDSAVYLCASSAGTARTYEQYFGPGTRLTVT.